The clone carrying this T cell receptor beta chain was seen ten or more times. Its antigen is currently unknown. This sample is drawn from a study of breast tumors, draining lymph nodes, adjacent tissues. Study observations and caveats: That most tumor T cells come from lymph nodes remained unproven. The data were judged consistent with most tumor T cells coming from lymph node and expanding in tumor. Tumor and nontumor repertoires were significantly more similar in luminal-like than in basal-like breast cancer.

Looked up from germline, CDR1 is DFQATT and CDR2 is SNEGSKA (reference sequence). This CDR3 has 13 amino acids. V was clipped by 2 bases and J by 6 bases, with 14 bases between them. TCRdb called the multiplex PCR reads again in MiXCR, with one record for every CDR3 protein. Altogether about 100,000 distinct CDR3 sequences are present, 21% being singletons, with the ten largest covering less than 1.5%. Samples came from axillary lymph nodes draining the breast cancer. The sequenced material came from axillary lymph node tissue. This clonotype originated in a female donor with breast cancer. Some clones in this sample may be carry-over from other donors' samples. This chain connects TRBV20-1 to TRBJ2-7; unclear D gene. The CDR3 protein is CSARLTPLPEQYF. CDR3 sequence (DNA): TGCAGTGCTAGACTTACCCCCTTGCCCGAGCAGTACTTC.